The 31 T cell receptor beta chains below come from one sample, sequenced in a study of T cell responses to AZD1222 COVID-19 vaccine. Clones were read by immunoSEQ multiplex PCR, and TCRdb kept only the in-frame ones, dropping some. The sample has 98,000 or so clones; about 88% are singletons. The source was peripheral blood, collected 28 days after the second AZD1222 dose. All receptors come from an adult who received the AZD1222 COVID-19 vaccine.

To note about this clone: At one end, the junction sequence differs from germline, possibly due to a read error. The rearrangement joins TRBV7-7 to TRBJ2-2, with TRBD1 matching 11 bases. Germline V gives CDR1 SSHAT, CDR2 FNYEAQ (reference sequence). The CDR3 has 16 amino acids. CDR3 in amino acids: CAGSPRTGGNTGELFF. CDR3 sequence (DNA): TGTGCCGGCAGCCCTCGGACAGGGGGCAACACCGGGGAGCTGTTTTTT.

The chain links TRBV6-5 to TRBJ1-5; 8 nucleotides line up with TRBD1. The CDR3 has 15 amino acids. CDR1 and CDR2 (germline): MNHEY, SVGAGI. After removal of 6 bases from V and 2 bases from J, the junction contained 6 bases not matched to a gene. The CDR3 here is CASSPGGMGNQPQHF. For the CDR3, the DNA is TGTGCCAGCAGCCCAGGGGGCATGGGCAATCAGCCCCAGCATTTT.

This chain links TRBV9 with TRBJ1-1, with D unclear. Germline assignment: CDR1 SGDLS and CDR2 YYNGEE. This CDR3 region has 15 residues. Deletions cut 3 bases from V and 2 bases from J, with 14 bases between. The CDR3 bases are TGTGCCAGCAGCGCGAGGCAGTTGACTAACACTGAAGCTTTCTTT. It specifies CASSARQLTNTEAFF. The full variable domain, in which reference TRBV9 and TRBJ1-1 provide the parts outside the CDR3, is DSGVTQTPKHLITATGQRVTLRCSPRSGDLSVYWYQQSLDQGLQFLIQYYNGEERAKGNILERFSAQQFPDLHSELNLSSLELGDSALYFCASSARQLTNTEAFFGQGTRLTVV.

The chain combines TRBV18 with TRBJ2-4; no reliable D call. Per the germline V gene, CDR1 is KGHSH and CDR2 is LQKENI. V lost 2 bases to trimming and J lost 0 bases, with 14 bases between them. The CDR3 sequence is 17 residues long. CDR3 amino acids: CASSPDTRRLAKNIQYF. The CDR3 DNA reads TGTGCCAGCTCACCAGATACGCGGAGACTAGCCAAAAACATTCAGTACTTC.

This chain connects TRBV28 to TRBJ1-2; 11 bases align to TRBD1. This CDR3 is built from 15 residues. CDR1 and CDR2 from the germline V gene are MDHEN and SYDVKM. J was trimmed by 1 base and V by 6 bases; bases with no gene match: 4. In nucleotides, the CDR3 is TGTGCCAGCAGAACAGGGACAGGGGGTAACTATGGCTACACCTTC. Protein sequence: CASRTGTGGNYGYTF.

J is TRBJ1-5 and V is TRBV6-5; 7 nucleotides match TRBD1. V lost 6 bases, J lost 1 base, and 0 bases stayed unmatched. There are 13 residues in the CDR3. Germline lookup yields CDR1 MNHEY and CDR2 SVGAGI. CDR3 nucleotide sequence: TGTGCCAGCAGAGGGGGCAGCAATCAGCCCCAGCATTTT. It translates to CASRGGSNQPQHF.

V gene TRBV7-9 combines with J gene TRBJ1-1, with D tentatively TRBD1 (5 bases). Deletions cut 4 bases from V and 1 base from J, with 7 bases between. Germline V CDR1 and CDR2: SEHNR, FQNEAQ (reference sequence). CDR3 size: 13 residues. This CDR3 reads CASSSQENTEAFF. In DNA, the CDR3 is TGTGCCAGCAGCTCACAGGAGAACACTGAAGCTTTCTTT.

The gene calls are TRBV9 and TRBJ1-6; D unclear. Trimming took off 1 base at V and 7 bases at J, with 9 bases between the two ends. The CDR3 loop spans 14 amino acids. Germline assignment: CDR1 SGDLS and CDR2 YYNGEE. As DNA, the CDR3 is TGTGCCAGCAGCGTAAGGGCGGAAAATTCACCCCTCCACTTT. Residues: CASSVRAENSPLHF.

The chain recombines TRBV28 with TRBJ2-3; 9 positions agree with TRBD2. The CDR3 loop spans 16 amino acids. Germline V CDR1 and CDR2: MDHEN, SYDVKM. The trim removed 2 bases at V and 0 bases at J, leaving 3 bases unmatched. This chain's CDR3 is CASSLELAGSTDTQYF. In DNA form, the CDR3 reads TGTGCCAGCAGTTTAGAGCTAGCGGGAAGCACAGATACGCAGTATTTT.

To note about this clone: This sample includes further DNA sequences coding for the same CDR3. The chain is built from TRBV5-4 and TRBJ1-5; D is possibly TRBD1 (6 bases). The length of the CDR3 is 13 residues. Germline assignment: CDR1 SGHNT and CDR2 YYREEE (reference sequence). Deletions cut 2 bases from V and 5 bases from J, with 8 bases between. CDR3 sequence reads: CASSLGGDQPQHF. CDR3 nucleotides: TGTGCCAGCAGCTTAGGGGGTGATCAGCCCCAGCATTTT.

The chain is built from TRBV2 and TRBJ1-4, with D unclear. The CDR3 runs 12 residues. Germline loops: CDR1 SNHLY, CDR2 FYNNEI. Deletions cut 2 bases from V and 10 bases from J, with 8 bases between. CDR3 DNA sequence: TGTGCCAGCAGTGAAAGGGTTGGAAAACTGTTTTTT. Translated: CASSERVGKLFF.

The rearrangement links TRBV6-5 to TRBJ2-7; 7 bases map to TRBD1. Germline CDR1 MNHEY, CDR2 SVGAGI. The length of the CDR3 is 14 residues. The V segment lost 5 bases and the J segment 3 bases; nucleotides outside the gene matches: 7. The DNA of the CDR3 is TGTGCCAGCAGTAGGACAGGTCAAAACTACGAGCAGTACTTC. Its translation: CASSRTGQNYEQYF.

The CDR3 reads CASSPTSTGWPYGYTF. In DNA form, the CDR3 reads TGTGCCAGCAGCCCAACCTCGACAGGGTGGCCCTATGGCTACACCTTC. V usage is TRBV5-6 and J usage is TRBJ1-2; 7 nucleotides agree with TRBD1. The V and J ends lost 4 bases and 4 bases, in that order; junction bases with no gene match: 13. The germline V gene encodes CDR1 SGHDT and CDR2 YYEEEE. The CDR3 sequence is 16 residues long.

CDR3 DNA sequence: TGTGCCAGCAGCCAAGAAGTGGAGGGGATCTACACCTTC. This translates into CASSQEVEGIYTF. The rearrangement links TRBV3-1 (or the pseudogene TRBV3-2) to TRBJ1-2; D might be TRBD1 (5 bases). V lost 0 bases and J lost 10, with 12 bases in between. The germline V gene encodes CDR1 LGHDT and CDR2 YNNKEL (reference sequence). CDR3 length: 13 amino acids.

The V gene is TRBV5-1, the J gene TRBJ2-5, with no clear D. V dropped 0 bases and J dropped 1 base, with 10 bases sitting between them. Germline V gene sequence: CDR1 SGHRS, CDR2 YFSETQ. This CDR3 comprises 15 residues. CDR3 residues: CASSLGRKFQETQYF. The CDR3 nucleotides read TGCGCCAGCAGCTTGGGACGAAAGTTCCAAGAGACCCAGTACTTC.

J is TRBJ2-7 and V is TRBV6-5; a weak D match, TRBD1 (6 bases). Deletions cut 4 bases from V and 3 bases from J, with 16 bases between. Germline-derived CDR1 and CDR2 are MNHEY and SVGAGI. This CDR3 comprises 15 residues. The CDR3 DNA is TGTGCCAGCAGTTCCGCACAGGGTTCCTACTACGAGCAGTACTTC. Its translation: CASSSAQGSYYEQYF.

V usage is TRBV27 and J usage is TRBJ2-7, with D tentatively TRBD2 (6 bases). V lost 8 bases, J lost 0 bases, and 20 bases lay in between. CDR3 length equals 16 residues. The germline CDR1 and CDR2 sequences are MNHEY and SMNVEV (reference sequence). The CDR3 sequence is CASHSTGGESSYEQYF. The DNA of the CDR3 is TGTGCCAGCCATTCGACGGGCGGGGAGAGCTCCTACGAGCAGTACTTC.

The chain carries TRBV25-1 and TRBJ1-1; D might be TRBD1 (5 bases). With 5 bases removed from V and 2 bases from J, the gap between germline ends came to 15 bases. CDR3 length: 15 amino acids. CDR1 and CDR2 from the germline V gene are MGHDK and SYGVNS. The CDR3 DNA is TGTGCCAGCAGTCCTCGAGGAGGGGTTAACACTGAAGCTTTCTTT. Its translation is CASSPRGGVNTEAFF.

The V call is TRBV5-1, the J call TRBJ1-1; TRBD1 matches at 7 bases. With V trimmed by 2 bases and J by 3 bases, 7 bases remained unmatched. This CDR3 is 15 amino acids long. Germline CDR1 and CDR2: SGHRS and YFSETQ. This CDR3 is CASSFRGRGYTEAFF. The DNA of the CDR3 is TGCGCCAGCAGCTTCAGGGGGAGGGGATACACTGAAGCTTTCTTT.

The V and J genes are TRBV2 and TRBJ1-4, with 12 bases that match TRBD1. This CDR3 is built from 17 residues. Germline V gene sequence: CDR1 SNHLY, CDR2 FYNNEI. After removal of 7 bases from V and 3 bases from J, the junction contained 9 bases not matched to a gene. The CDR3 loop is CASTRDRGRVSNEKLFF. The CDR3 DNA reads TGTGCCAGCACCCGGGACAGGGGGCGGGTTTCTAATGAAAAACTGTTTTTT.

This chain links TRBV28 with TRBJ2-2; 7 bases line up with TRBD1. V shed 6 bases, J shed 3 bases, and the junction held 7 bases outside the gene matches. Looked up from germline, CDR1 is MDHEN and CDR2 is SYDVKM. CDR3 length equals 15 residues. DNA for the CDR3: TGTGCCAGCAGCCGGCGGACAGGCCACACCGGGGAGCTGTTTTTT. Encoded protein: CASSRRTGHTGELFF.

The chain uses TRBV18 and TRBJ1-5, with D possibly being TRBD1 (6 bases). This CDR3 is 17 amino acids long. Per germline, CDR1 KGHSH and CDR2 LQKENI. V was trimmed by 0 bases and J by 0 bases, leaving 12 bases between them. The CDR3 coding sequence is TGTGCCAGCTCACCACCGGGGGGGCAATATAGCAATCAGCCCCAGCATTTT. Amino acid sequence: CASSPPGGQYSNQPQHF.

This chain joins TRBV28 and TRBJ2-1; no firm D call. The CDR3 runs 14 residues. CDR1 is MDHEN and CDR2 is SYDVKM in the germline V gene. Trimming stripped 1 base from V and 0 bases from J, with 4 bases between. In DNA, the CDR3 is TGTGCCAGCAGTTTATTATCCTCCTACAATGAGCAGTTCTTC. This sequence encodes CASSLLSSYNEQFF.

V usage is TRBV28 and J usage is TRBJ1-6; D gene unclear. V was shortened by 3 bases and J by 5 bases, with 17 bases between the two germline ends. The CDR3 length is 17 residues. The germline V gene encodes CDR1 MDHEN and CDR2 SYDVKM. The DNA of the CDR3 is TGTGCCAGCAGTTTTTTGGAGCGGCACCTTAATAATTCACCCCTCCACTTT. It is translated as CASSFLERHLNNSPLHF.

The rearrangement links TRBV29-1 to TRBJ2-3; D not certain. This CDR3 spans 14 amino acids. Per germline, CDR1 SQVTM and CDR2 ANQGSEA. V lost 6 bases, J lost 2 bases, and 15 bases lay in between. CDR3 region: CSVLTYRFTDTQYF. DNA for the CDR3: TGCAGCGTGCTAACCTACCGGTTCACAGATACGCAGTATTTT.

This chain joins TRBV6-5 and TRBJ1-5; D remains unclear. The CDR3 covers 15 residues. Trimming left V 7 bases short and J 3 bases short, with 16 bases between. Germline CDR1 is MNHEY and CDR2 is SVGAGI. The CDR3 region is CASTKLADFNQPQHF. DNA of the CDR3: TGTGCCAGCACCAAGCTGGCGGATTTCAATCAGCCCCAGCATTTT.

This clone was recorded a few times. The rearrangement joins TRBV11-2 to TRBJ1-5, with no clear D. The CDR3 runs to 14 residues. Per germline, CDR1 SGHAT and CDR2 FQNNGV. V was pared by 1 base and J by 6 bases, with 10 bases between. CDR3 amino acids: CASSLVGDSQPQHF. In DNA, the CDR3 is TGTGCCAGCAGCTTAGTCGGGGATAGTCAGCCCCAGCATTTT.

This clone was seen only a few times. V is TRBV5-1 and J is TRBJ2-1; 8 bases map to TRBD1. V was clipped by 5 bases and J by 0 bases; unmatched bases: 4. CDR3 length equals 15 residues. The V gene's germline CDR1 is SGHRS and CDR2 YFSETQ. The CDR3 loop reads CASSLQGDSYNEQFF. The CDR3 nucleotides read TGCGCCAGCAGTCTACAGGGGGACTCCTACAATGAGCAGTTCTTC.

The chain employs TRBV4-1 and TRBJ2-7; 9 nucleotides align to TRBD2. This CDR3 comprises 17 residues. Germline V lookup: CDR1 MGHRA, CDR2 YSYEKL. V lost 4 bases, J lost 0 bases, and 10 bases stayed unmatched. The CDR3 DNA reads as TGCGCCAGCAGCCCCCGACTAGCGGAAGAAAACTCCTACGAGCAGTACTTC. Amino acids: CASSPRLAEENSYEQYF.

The CDR3 region is CASSIMSGGAGTQYF. The CDR3 DNA sequence: TGTGCCAGTAGTATAATGTCAGGGGGCGCGGGGACCCAGTACTTC. The V call is TRBV19, the J call TRBJ2-5; TRBD1 matches 8 bases. This CDR3 has 15 amino acids. Per germline, CDR1 LNHDA and CDR2 SQIVND (reference sequence). Trimming at V came to 2 bases and at J to 7 bases, leaving 9 bases not matched to a gene. The full variable domain, completed using reference TRBV19 and TRBJ2-5, is DGGITQSPKYLFRKEGQNVTLSCEQNLNHDAMYWYRQDPGQGLRLIYYSQIVNDFQKGDIAEGYSVSREKKESFPLTVTSAQKNPTAFYLCASSIMSGGAGTQYFGPGTRLLVL.

This chain joins TRBV20-1 and TRBJ1-1; D might be TRBD1 (5 bases). Germline V gene data show CDR1 as DFQATT and CDR2 as SNEGSKA (reference sequence). This CDR3 region has 12 residues. V lost 3 bases, J lost 7 bases, and 12 bases lay in between. The CDR3 sequence: CSASRGMGEAFF. The DNA for the CDR3 is TGCAGTGCTAGTCGGGGGATGGGTGAAGCTTTCTTT.